Listed below are T cell receptor beta chains from one sample, sequenced in a study of cytomegalovirus exposure and HLA in healthy donors. Clones were read by immunoSEQ multiplex PCR, and TCRdb kept only the in-frame ones, dropping some. The data show roughly 260,000 clones, approximately 90% seen once. The sequencing input was PBMCs. The receptor set was obtained from a man in his late teens or twenties in good health and CMV-seronegative. The CDR3 runs from the conserved cysteine through the conserved F or W. The order of the fields is V gene, D gene, J gene, clone size, CDR3 protein, CDR3 DNA. The D gene is left open where the match is weak. Clone size is stated in some rows and not others, as once, few, many or a class when expanded.

TRBV4-3	NA	TRBJ1-1	once	CASSQGLGLDTEAFF	TGCGCCAGCAGCCAAGGATTAGGACTAGACACTGAAGCTTTCTTT
TRBV6-6	NA	TRBJ1-3	NA	CASVRGLDSGNTIYF	TGTGCCAGCGTTCGGGGGTTGGATTCTGGAAACACCATATATTTT
TRBV18	TRBD2	TRBJ2-3	NA	CASSPGTNTDTQYF	TGTGCCAGCTCACCAGGGACTAACACAGATACGCAGTATTTT
TRBV5-1	TRBD2	TRBJ2-1	NA	CASSLVGGRAYNEQFF	TGCGCCAGCAGCTTGGTAGGCGGGAGGGCCTACAATGAGCAGTTCTTC
TRBV6-1	TRBD2	TRBJ2-3	NA	CASTQTSDWDTQYF	TGTGCCAGCACCCAGACTAGCGACTGGGATACGCAGTATTTT
TRBV6-6	NA	TRBJ1-1	NA	CASSTSTGNTEAFF	TGTGCCAGCAGTACCTCGACAGGGAACACTGAAGCTTTCTTT
TRBV7-9	NA	TRBJ2-7	NA	CASSLRTDEQYF	TGTGCCAGCAGCCTACGGACAGACGAGCAGTACTTC
TRBV5-1	TRBD1	TRBJ2-1	NA	CASSLATGTVENEQFF	TGCGCCAGCAGCTTGGCTACCGGGACAGTGGAAAATGAGCAGTTCTTC
TRBV10-3	NA	TRBJ1-5	NA	CAISESVANQPQHF	TGTGCCATCAGTGAGTCTGTAGCCAATCAGCCCCAGCATTTT
TRBV10-2	NA	TRBJ1-6	NA	CASSDWGKREGNSPLHF	TGCGCCAGCAGTGATTGGGGAAAGAGGGAGGGAAATTCACCCCTCCACTTT
TRBV2	TRBD1	TRBJ2-5	NA	CASRDRDETQYF	TGTGCCAGCAGGGACAGGGACGAGACCCAGTACTTC
TRBV2	NA	TRBJ1-4	NA	CASSVLGRATNEKLFF	TGTGCCAGCAGTGTGTTGGGGAGGGCAACTAATGAAAAACTGTTTTTT
TRBV7-2	NA	TRBJ2-3	NA	CASSFIGQPTDTQYF	TGTGCCAGCAGCTTCATAGGACAGCCCACAGATACGCAGTATTTT
TRBV11-2	NA	TRBJ2-7	NA	CASSLGGGTYEQYF	TGTGCCAGCAGCTTAGGAGGGGGAACTTACGAGCAGTACTTC
TRBV11-3	NA	TRBJ2-7	NA	CASSVTGSRGEQYF	TGTGCCAGCAGCGTCACCGGCTCCCGGGGCGAGCAGTACTTC
TRBV11-3	TRBD1	TRBJ2-5	NA	CASSLDGTASETQYF	TGTGCCAGCAGCTTAGACGGGACAGCTTCAGAGACCCAGTACTTC
TRBV18	TRBD2	TRBJ2-3	NA	CASSPTSASTDTQYF	TGTGCCAGCTCACCAACTAGCGCAAGCACAGATACGCAGTATTTT
TRBV30	NA	TRBJ2-2	NA	CAWGRNTGELFF	TGTGCCTGGGGGAGGAACACCGGGGAGCTGTTTTTT
TRBV4-1	NA	TRBJ2-7	NA	CASSQEGGGTLFEQYF	TGCGCCAGCAGCCAAGAAGGGGGGGGTACCCTCTTCGAGCAGTACTTC
TRBV28	NA	TRBJ2-3	NA	CASSLAGNQRDTQYF	TGTGCCAGCAGTTTGGCGGGAAACCAAAGGGATACGCAGTATTTT